This T cell receptor beta chain is from a study of T cells in localized non-small cell lung cancer. The repertoire was sequenced with immunoSEQ multiplex PCR; TCRdb's copy has only in-frame clones and lacks some. Of approximately 60,000 clones listed, around 90% are singletons. The V and J ends lost 1 base and 2 bases, in that order; junction bases with no gene match: 2. The CDR3 sequence is 16 residues long. CDR1 and CDR2 from the germline V gene are LGHNA and YSLEER. A word on this clone: Its cognate antigen is unknown.

Study-level results: In the blood, greater T cell density corresponded to longer overall survival. Sequencing involved a lone tumor region, leaving heterogeneity possible. Out of the top 100 tumor clones, a median roughly 50 were seen in adjacent lung. Uninvolved adjacent lung showed higher T cell clonality than tumor.

This TCR was sampled from a woman aged 35-70 years with stage I lung adenocarcinoma. J is TRBJ2-7 and V is TRBV4-3; 13 nucleotides align to TRBD2. The sample consisted of peripheral blood, taken before any cancer treatment. As DNA, the CDR3 is TGCGCCAGCAGCCAAGCCGGGACTAGCGGGACCTACGAGCAGTACTTC. Its protein is CASSQAGTSGTYEQYF.